The clone carrying this TCR beta chain was observed a few times. Antigen unknown. In the PCR, 60 Vbeta and 13 Jbeta primers were used. This table comes from immunoSEQ multiplex PCR, and its TCRdb copy is limited to in-frame clones, with some not included. The sample shows 90,000 to 110,000 clones, around 72% of them seen only once. Per germline, CDR1 MNHEY and CDR2 SMNVEV (reference sequence). Trimming took 1 base from V and 4 from J, leaving 16 bases between them. This CDR3 is 16 amino acids long. The record originates from a study of cytomegalovirus exposure and HLA in healthy donors. Findings of the study overall: In a later analysis, V- and J-gene trimming of beta chains associated with a DCLRE1C missense variant, replicated independently. Association of 15,000 to 20,000 TCR beta sequences with HLA alleles was found at 0.05 false discovery rate in a later analysis. Across donors, presence/absence analyses took sequencing depth to be roughly uniform.

Sequencing input: PBMCs. The chain links TRBV27 to TRBJ1-2, with a possible D match to TRBD1 (5 bases). The clonotype originates from a male donor in good health and CMV-seronegative. CDR3 bases: TGTGCCAGCAGTTTATTATCGGGGGAGTCTAGCTATGGCTACACCTTC. This sequence encodes CASSLLSGESSYGYTF.